The 17 T cell receptor beta chains below come from one sample, sequenced in a study of PD-L1 blockade in urothelial cancer. The repertoire was sequenced with immunoSEQ multiplex PCR; TCRdb's copy has only in-frame clones and lacks some. The data show about 35,000 clones, roughly a third seen once. The source was tumor tissue, collected before atezolizumab (anti-PD-L1) treatment. Receptors were obtained from a man aged 55-75 years with urothelial cancer.

There are a few counts of this clone. This chain joins TRBV11-3 and TRBJ1-5, with 9 bases aligning to TRBD1. Germline-derived CDR1 and CDR2 are SGHNT and YENEEA. Losses at the gene ends were 5 bases for V and 6 bases for J; bases not matched to a gene: 5. This CDR3 has 14 amino acids. The CDR3 sequence: CASSLNRGRQPQHF. The CDR3 DNA sequence: TGTGCCAGCAGCCTAAACAGGGGGCGTCAGCCCCAGCATTTT.

The V gene is TRBV19, the J gene TRBJ1-6; a possible D gene is TRBD1 (5 bases). The CDR3 is 18 amino acids. V shed 5 bases and J shed 0 bases, with 17 bases lying between them. Germline values: CDR1 LNHDA, CDR2 SQIVND (reference sequence). Written as DNA, the CDR3 is TGTGCCAGTAGTTCAAATTACAGGTCAAGCTCCTATAATTCACCCCTCCACTTT. Translation: CASSSNYRSSSYNSPLHF.

The chain joins TRBV19 to TRBJ2-3, with D unresolved. CDR3 length equals 14 residues. Germline values: CDR1 LNHDA, CDR2 SQIVND (reference sequence). V lost 0 bases and J 1 base, leaving 5 bases between the germline ends. CDR3 in amino acids: CASSIDSGTDTQYF. The CDR3 coding sequence is TGTGCCAGTAGTATAGACTCAGGCACAGATACGCAGTATTTT.

V usage is TRBV28 and J usage is TRBJ1-2, with 8 bases aligning to TRBD1. V was pared by 5 bases and J by 7 bases, with 6 bases of the junction left unmatched. The CDR3 length is 13 residues. Looked up from germline, CDR1 is MDHEN and CDR2 is SYDVKM. The CDR3 is CASSPGQAGGYTF. CDR3 in DNA: TGTGCCAGCAGTCCGGGACAGGCGGGTGGCTACACCTTC.

V gene TRBV2 combines with J gene TRBJ1-5, with D unresolved. CDR1 is SNHLY and CDR2 is FYNNEI in the germline V gene. The ends were cut back, 9 bases at V and 2 bases at J, with 14 bases in the middle. The CDR3 has 14 residues. CDR3 sequence (DNA): TGTGCCAGTAGAGGGCAGTATGGCAATCAGCCCCAGCATTTT. Protein: CASRGQYGNQPQHF.

This clone occurred a few times. The genes are TRBV11-3 and TRBJ1-1; D possibly corresponds to TRBD1 (6 bases). CDR1 is SGHNT, CDR2 YENEEA, per germline. The CDR3 sequence is 15 residues long. Trimming cost V 5 bases and J 9 bases, with 22 bases left between them. The CDR3 sequence: CASSPLGQDRSQAFF. CDR3 sequence (DNA): TGTGCCAGCAGCCCCCTGGGCCAGGACAGATCCCAAGCTTTCTTT. The full variable domain, in which reference TRBV11-3 and TRBJ1-1 provide the parts outside the CDR3, is EAGVVQSPRYKIIEKKQPVAFWCNPISGHNTLYWYLQNLGQGPELLIRYENEEAVDDSQLPKDRFSAERLKGVDSTLKIQPAELGDSAVYLCASSPLGQDRSQAFFGQGTRLTVV.

The table lists this clone with a few counts. The chain uses TRBV18 and TRBJ2-7; D possibly matches TRBD1 or TRBD2 (5 bases each). Deletions cut 3 bases from V and 6 bases from J, with 9 bases between. CDR1 and CDR2 from the germline V gene are KGHSH and LQKENI. The CDR3 runs to 12 residues. The CDR3, as DNA: TGTGCCAGCTCACCGGGGGTAGTCGAGCAGTACTTC. This codes for CASSPGVVEQYF. The variable domain in full, completed from reference TRBV18 and TRBJ2-7, reads NAGVMQNPRHLVRRRGQEARLRCSPMKGHSHVYWYRQLPEEGLKFMVYLQKENIIDESGMPKERFSAEFPKEGPSILRIQQVVRGDSAAYFCASSPGVVEQYFGPGTRLTVT.

This clone is categorized as medium-sized. The chain couples TRBV19 to TRBJ2-1; 9 bases map to TRBD1. The germline gives CDR1 LNHDA, CDR2 SQIVND (reference sequence). This CDR3 has 15 amino acids. With V trimmed by 3 bases and J by 5 bases, 5 bases remained unmatched. CDR3 nucleotides: TGTGCCAGTAGTATGGTTGGGACAGGGAACAATGAGCAGTTCTTC. As protein: CASSMVGTGNNEQFF.

V is TRBV5-1 and J is TRBJ1-2; perhaps TRBD1 as D (5 bases). V was pared by 1 base and J by 7 bases, with 17 bases between. The V gene's germline CDR1 is SGHRS and CDR2 YFSETQ. This CDR3 has 15 residues. As DNA, the CDR3 is TGCGCCAGCAGCTTGATTCTGGGACCGGGTCGTGGCTACACCTTC. Its translation is CASSLILGPGRGYTF.

The chain uses TRBV6-8 and TRBJ2-7, with D perhaps TRBD1 (6 bases). V lost 5 bases and J lost 3, with 11 bases in between. CDR3 length: 13 amino acids. The germline CDR1 and CDR2 sequences are MNHGY and SAAAGT. The CDR3 DNA reads TGTGCCAGCAGTCCACAGGGCTACTACGAGCAGTACTTC. This codes for CASSPQGYYEQYF.

CDR3 region: CASTLGPYGYTF. The CDR3 DNA sequence: TGTGCCAGCACCTTGGGACCCTATGGCTACACCTTC. The chain joins TRBV6-8 to TRBJ1-2; perhaps TRBD1 as D (5 bases). The CDR3 consists of 12 residues. Germline CDR1 reads MNHGY; CDR2 reads SAAAGT. Trimming removed 7 bases at V and 4 bases at J, with 10 bases between.

This chain connects TRBV5-1 to TRBJ2-3; 8 bases match TRBD1. The germline CDR1 and CDR2 sequences are SGHRS and YFSETQ. This CDR3 is built from 15 residues. Trimming removed 0 bases from V and 5 bases from J; junction bases left unmatched: 5. The CDR3 reads CASSLGGQARDTQYF. CDR3 sequence (DNA): TGCGCCAGCAGCTTGGGGGGACAGGCTAGAGATACGCAGTATTTT. The full variable domain, its missing parts supplied by reference TRBV5-1 and TRBJ2-3, is KAGVTQTPRYLIKTRGQQVTLSCSPISGHRSVSWYQQTPGQGLQFLFEYFSETQRNKGNFPGRFSGRQFSNSRSEMNVSTLELGDSALYLCASSLGGQARDTQYFGPGTRLTVL.

This clone was recorded a few times. Germline and junction disagree at one end, which may indicate a read error. The rearrangement links TRBV6-7 to TRBJ2-7; 7 positions match TRBD2. TRBV6-7 is annotated as an ORF whose role is uncertain. The CDR3 is 11 residues long. DNA for the CDR3: TGTGCCAGCAGTGATCGACTAGCCGAAACCTTC. It yields the protein CASSDRLAETF.

A few counts support this clone. This chain uses TRBV28 with TRBJ2-7; 13 positions agree with TRBD2. The ends lost 6 bases at V and 4 bases at J; junction bases unmatched: 9. The CDR3 loop spans 16 amino acids. Germline V CDR1 and CDR2: MDHEN, SYDVKM. The CDR3 loop is CASSPSTSGRWYEQYF. The DNA for the CDR3 is TGTGCCAGCAGCCCCTCGACTAGCGGGAGGTGGTACGAGCAGTACTTC. Combining the CDR3 with reference TRBV28 and TRBJ2-7 gives the whole variable domain DVKVTQSSRYLVKRTGEKVFLECVQDMDHENMFWYRQDPGLGLRLIYFSYDVKMKEKGDIPEGYSVSREKKERFSLILESASTNQTSMYLCASSPSTSGRWYEQYFGPGTRLTVT.

This clone appeared a few times. The chain carries TRBV12-5 and TRBJ1-2; D is ambiguous. Trimming stripped 3 bases from V and 12 bases from J, with 14 bases between. The CDR3 covers 12 residues. Germline V gene sequence: CDR1 LGHNT, CDR2 FRNRAP. Here the CDR3 DNA reads TGTGCTAGTGGTTTAGATCATCTCCGGGACACCTTC. Translation: CASGLDHLRDTF.

The chain recombines TRBV7-6 with TRBJ1-4, with 8 bases fitting TRBD1. This CDR3 is 14 amino acids long. The V gene end was trimmed by 3 bases and the J gene end by 11 bases; junction bases not matched to a gene: 8. Germline V lookup: CDR1 SGHVS, CDR2 FNYEAQ. CDR3 sequence reads: CASSFSQGGEKLFF. As DNA, the CDR3 is TGTGCCAGCAGCTTTTCACAGGGGGGAGAGAAACTGTTTTTT.

This clone was detected only a few times. J is TRBJ2-7 and V is TRBV6-8, with TRBD1 identical over 10 bases. Germline V gene sequence: CDR1 MNHGY, CDR2 SAAAGT. V trimming: 7 bases; J trimming: 0 bases; junction bases outside the gene matches: 6. The CDR3 consists of 15 residues. CDR3 nucleotides: TGTGCCAGCACCGGAGGGGACAGGGGCTCCTACGAGCAGTACTTC. Residues: CASTGGDRGSYEQYF.